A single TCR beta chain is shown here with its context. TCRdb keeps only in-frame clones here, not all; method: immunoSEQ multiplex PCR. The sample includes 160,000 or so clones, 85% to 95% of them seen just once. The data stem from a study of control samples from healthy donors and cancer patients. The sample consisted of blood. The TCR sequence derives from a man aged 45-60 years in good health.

The CDR3 DNA reads as TGTGCCAGCAGTTCGGGGGACCTGAACACTGAAGCTTTCTTT. As protein: CASSSGDLNTEAFF. The chain joins TRBV28 to TRBJ1-1, with D possibly TRBD1 on 5 matching bases. The V gene lost 4 bases and the J gene lost 0 bases, with 9 bases spanning the gap. The germline V gene has CDR1 MDHEN and CDR2 SYDVKM. The CDR3 runs to 14 residues.